A single sample gave rise to the 10 T cell receptor beta chains below, sequenced in a study of T cell changes during pregnancy in multiple sclerosis. Profiling relied on immunoSEQ multiplex PCR, and the TCRdb table lists in-frame clones only, not all of them. The table has about 41,000 clones, roughly nine tenths seen once; the top ten hold under 0.8%. The input for sequencing was CD4+ T cells from peripheral blood mononuclear cells, taken in the first trimester of pregnancy. The origin of the receptors is a female donor with multiple sclerosis, enrolled in a pregnancy study.

The V gene is TRBV27, the J gene TRBJ2-3, with 10 bases lining up with TRBD2. The V gene end was trimmed by 1 base and the J gene end by 6 bases; junction bases not matched to a gene: 16. This CDR3 is built from 19 residues. Germline V gene data show CDR1 as MNHEY and CDR2 as SMNVEV (reference sequence). The CDR3 DNA reads TGTGCCAGCAGTTTATTTCCGGGACTAGCGTCGGTCGGGCTGGATACGCAGTATTTT. Its translation: CASSLFPGLASVGLDTQYF.

This clone was seen a single time. The rearrangement uses TRBV27 and TRBJ2-3; D is unclear. CDR3 length: 15 amino acids. With 1 base removed from V and 0 bases from J, the gap between germline ends came to 8 bases. Germline CDR1 is MNHEY and CDR2 is SMNVEV (reference sequence). The chain's CDR3 is CASSLWVGSTDTQYF. In DNA form, the CDR3 reads TGTGCCAGCAGTTTATGGGTCGGGAGCACAGATACGCAGTATTTT.

V is TRBV9 and J is TRBJ1-2, with 11 bases that match TRBD1. CDR3 size: 14 residues. V trimming: 4 bases; J trimming: 6 bases; junction bases outside the gene matches: 5. Germline V gene lookup returns CDR1 SGDLS and CDR2 YYNGEE. The CDR3 loop reads CASSPGQGAHGYTF. CDR3 nucleotide sequence: TGTGCCAGCAGCCCCGGACAGGGGGCGCATGGCTACACCTTC.

The rearrangement links TRBV27 to TRBJ2-2, with 7 bases that match TRBD1. CDR3 length equals 13 residues. From germline, CDR1 is MNHEY and CDR2 SMNVEV (reference sequence). With V trimmed by 4 bases and J by 9 bases, 5 bases remained unmatched. CDR3 bases: TGTGCCAGCAGTTCCCGACAGGGAAGGGAGCTGTTTTTT. Encoded protein: CASSSRQGRELFF.

The rearrangement uses TRBV11-3 and TRBJ2-1; 9 nucleotides align to TRBD2. V was pared by 5 bases and J by 6 bases, with 8 bases of the junction left unmatched. There are 15 residues in the CDR3. CDR1 and CDR2 (germline): SGHNT, YENEEA. DNA of the CDR3: TGTGCCAGCAGCCGATTAGCGGGAGTAGCCAATGAGCAGTTCTTC. This codes for CASSRLAGVANEQFF.

The rearrangement links TRBV7-2 to TRBJ2-1, with 9 bases lining up with TRBD2. The CDR3 is 16 residues long. Unmatched junction bases numbered 12, after V lost 4 bases and J lost 8 bases. Germline values: CDR1 SGHTA, CDR2 FQGNSA. In nucleotides, the CDR3 is TGTGCCAGCAGCTACGTGGTAGCGGGAGTTGGTGATGAGCAGTTCTTC. Its translation: CASSYVVAGVGDEQFF.

CDR3 coding DNA: TGTGCCAGCAGCTTGGGGACAGGGGTGACAGATACGCAGTATTTT. Its protein is CASSLGTGVTDTQYF. The rearrangement uses TRBV5-6 and TRBJ2-3; 9 nucleotides align to TRBD1. This CDR3 is built from 15 residues. The germline V gene encodes CDR1 SGHDT and CDR2 YYEEEE. J lost 3 bases, V lost 0 bases, and 2 bases had no gene match.

The chain combines TRBV9 with TRBJ2-3, with D possibly matching TRBD2 (6 bases). In germline, CDR1 is SGDLS, CDR2 YYNGEE. This CDR3 contains 17 residues. The V end was cut by 3 bases, the J end by 0 bases, with 17 bases between. Written as DNA, the CDR3 is TGTGCCAGCAGCGCCAGCGCGACGGGGGTTAGCACAGATACGCAGTATTTT. Its protein is CASSASATGVSTDTQYF.

The chain links TRBV9 to TRBJ1-3; 10 bases line up with TRBD1. Trimming at V came to 3 bases and at J to 2 bases, leaving 5 bases not matched to a gene. CDR3 length: 16 amino acids. Germline values: CDR1 SGDLS, CDR2 YYNGEE. The CDR3 here is CASSGGQGSPGNTIYF. CDR3 bases: TGTGCCAGCAGCGGGGGACAGGGGTCCCCTGGAAACACCATATATTTT.

CDR3 DNA sequence: TGCAGCGTTGAATCCAGGGGTGGTGAGACCCAGTACTTC. Its protein product is CSVESRGGETQYF. The chain links TRBV29-1 to TRBJ2-5; perhaps TRBD1 as D (6 bases). The germline gives CDR1 SQVTM, CDR2 ANQGSEA. The CDR3 runs to 13 residues. With 2 bases removed from V and 5 bases from J, the gap between germline ends came to 12 bases.